This is a list of T cell receptor beta chains from one sample in a study of blood T cell repertoires in COVID-19. TCRdb's table, derived via immunoSEQ multiplex PCR, lists solely in-frame clones and lacks some. Found here are about 200,000 clones, around 83% of them singletons; the top ten hold around 14%. The sequencing sample was made of peripheral blood. The receptor source for this set is a human donor in a cohort sampled during active COVID-19. The CDR3 runs from the conserved cysteine through the conserved F or W. Each record gives: J gene, V gene, D gene, clone size, CDR3 DNA, CDR3 protein. D genes are given only for firm matches. Size is stated for part of the rows, as once, few or many counts, or as a class when the clone is expanded.

TRBJ1-2	TRBV4-1	TRBD1	-	TGCGCCAGCAGCCAAGTTGACAGGGGCTCTGACTACACCTTC	CASSQVDRGSDYTF
TRBJ2-1	TRBV5-4	TRBD2	-	TGTGCCAGCAGCTCACGAACTAGCGGGGCCCCATATGAGCAGTTCTTC	CASSSRTSGAPYEQFF
TRBJ1-1	TRBV5-1	-	-	TGCGCCAGCAGCTTAGGACAGCCCACTGAAGCTTTCTTT	CASSLGQPTEAFF
TRBJ2-1	TRBV18	-	-	TGTGCCAGCTCACCATCTGGACAGCATAGCTCCTACAATGAGCAGTTCTTC	CASSPSGQHSSYNEQFF
TRBJ2-7	TRBV10-3	TRBD2	-	TGTGCCATCAGTGGAGCGGGGGGTTCCTCGGACGAGCAGTACTTC	CAISGAGGSSDEQYF
TRBJ2-5	TRBV10-1	-	-	TGCGCCAGCAGTGCCTCCGGACAGCAAGAGACCCAGTACTTC	CASSASGQQETQYF
TRBJ1-1	TRBV4-1	-	-	TGCGCCAGCAGCCATTTCAGGGGTAGCACTGAAGCTTTCTTT	CASSHFRGSTEAFF
TRBJ1-2	TRBV28	TRBD1	-	TGTGCCAGCAGTTTAGACAGGGGCCTTAACTATGGCTACACCTTC	CASSLDRGLNYGYTF
TRBJ1-5	TRBV18	TRBD1	-	TGTGCCAGCTCACCCGACAGGGACCAGCCCCAGCATTTT	CASSPDRDQPQHF
TRBJ2-1	TRBV5-1	TRBD2	once	TGCGCCAGCAGCATAGCGGGAGGGGTTCGATACAATGAGCAGTTCTTC	CASSIAGGVRYNEQFF
TRBJ1-5	TRBV3-1/TRBV3-2	-	few	TGTGCCAGCAGCCAAGGATCGGACAGTAGCAATCAGCCCCAGCATTTT	CASSQGSDSSNQPQHF
TRBJ2-7	TRBV27	TRBD2	-	TGTGCCAGCAGTTTAGGGACTAGCGGGGCGCGGCGGTACTTC	CASSLGTSGARRYF
TRBJ2-2	TRBV5-1	TRBD2	-	TGCGCCAGCAGAGGGACTAACACTTACACCGGGGAGCTGTTTTTT	CASRGTNTYTGELFF
TRBJ1-6	TRBV11-2	-	-	TGTGCCAGCAGCTTAACGAGGGATGGAGCTGCCTATAATTCACCCCTCCACTTT	CASSLTRDGAAYNSPLHF
TRBJ1-6	TRBV5-1	-	-	TGCGCCAGCAGCTTGGGAGGGCGTTGGGATTCACCCCTCCACTTT	CASSLGGRWDSPLHF
TRBJ1-2	TRBV18	-	-	TGTGCCAGCTCACCTTACATGGCCGAAACAGGAGATAACTATGGCTACACCTTC	CASSPYMAETGDNYGYTF
TRBJ2-1	TRBV19	TRBD2	-	TGTGCCACTACTAGCGGGAGGGCCACTGAGCAGTTCTTC	CATTSGRATEQFF
TRBJ2-7	TRBV23-1	-	-	TGCGCCAGCAGTCAATCGGCCCTCCCCTACGAGCAGTACTTC	CASSQSALPYEQYF
TRBJ2-3	TRBV5-1	TRBD2	-	TGCGCCAGCAGCAAGACTAGCGGACCCACAGATACGCAGTATTTT	CASSKTSGPTDTQYF
TRBJ2-5	TRBV7-2	TRBD2	-	TGTGCCAGCAGCAGACGGACTAGCGGGAGACGAGAGACCCAGTACTTC	CASSRRTSGRRETQYF
TRBJ2-6	TRBV30	TRBD1	-	TGTGCCTGGACCCAGGGGGCTGGGGCCAACGTCCTGACTTTC	CAWTQGAGANVLTF
TRBJ1-3	TRBV5-1	-	-	TGCGCCAGCAGCTTGGTACCCCGCAGGCCTTATGGAAACACCATATATTTT	CASSLVPRRPYGNTIYF
TRBJ2-7	TRBV27	-	few	TGTGCCAGCAGTTTCTCTGGACATAGCTCCTACGAGCAGTACTTC	CASSFSGHSSYEQYF
TRBJ2-1	TRBV4-1	-	-	TGCGCCAGCAGCCAAGGGTCTACCGTTGAAGATGAGCAGTTCTTC	CASSQGSTVEDEQFF
TRBJ2-7	TRBV5-1	-	-	TGCGCCAGCAGCTTGGAACAGACCTACGAGCAGTACTTC	CASSLEQTYEQYF
TRBJ2-3	TRBV5-4	TRBD2	-	TGTGCCAGCAGCACCGGACTAGCAACAGATACGCAGTATTTT	CASSTGLATDTQYF
TRBJ2-3	TRBV6-1	TRBD1	-	TGTGCCAGCAGTGAAGCGGGGACAGCTTCAGATACGCAGTATTTT	CASSEAGTASDTQYF
TRBJ1-5	TRBV19	-	few	TGTGCCAGTAGTCCGACATCCCGTGGCTTCCAGCCCCAGCATTTT	CASSPTSRGFQPQHF
TRBJ2-1	TRBV28	-	once	TGTGCCAGCAGTTCGCCCCTACACCGGAGGTCCTACAATGAGCAGTTCTTC	CASSSPLHRRSYNEQFF
TRBJ1-4	TRBV15	-	-	TGTGCCACCAGCAGAGAGGGCCGAACTAATGAAAAACTGTTTTTT	CATSREGRTNEKLFF
TRBJ2-3	TRBV5-1	TRBD2	-	TGCGCCAGCAGCATTGGACTAGCGGCCATAACAGATACGCAGTATTTT	CASSIGLAAITDTQYF
TRBJ2-2	TRBV27	TRBD2	few	TGTGCCAGCAGTTTAATAGGGACTAGCGGCACCGGGGAGCTGTTTTTT	CASSLIGTSGTGELFF
TRBJ2-3	TRBV18	-	-	TGTGCCAGCTCACCAGGGGCAGGGGCAGATACGCAGTATTTT	CASSPGAGADTQYF
TRBJ2-7	TRBV11-2	-	-	TGTGCCAGCAGCTTAGTCGGGGGACGGTCCTACGAGCAGTACTTC	CASSLVGGRSYEQYF
TRBJ1-4	TRBV18	-	-	TGTGCCAGCTCACCACCGGCTGCAACTAATGAAAAACTGTTTTTT	CASSPPAATNEKLFF
TRBJ2-6	TRBV6-5	-	-	TGTGCCAGCACTAAAGACAGGTCTGGGGCCAACGTCCTGACTTTC	CASTKDRSGANVLTF
TRBJ2-1	TRBV4-2	-	many	TGTGCCAGCAGCCAAGATTTCGGGAGAGAGCAGTTCTTC	CASSQDFGREQFF
TRBJ1-2	TRBV10-3	-	once	TGTGCCATCAGTGAGTTATGGGGCGACAGTAACTATGGCTACACCTTC	CAISELWGDSNYGYTF
TRBJ1-6	TRBV5-5	-	-	TGTGCCAGCAGCTTGGTGGGGGGATCCTATAATTCACCCCTCCACTTT	CASSLVGGSYNSPLHF
TRBJ1-2	TRBV28	-	-	TGTGCCAGCAGTTTGGGAGGCGAGAACTATGGCTACACCTTC	CASSLGGENYGYTF
TRBJ1-4	TRBV28	-	-	TGTGCCAGCAGAACCCCCGGGGAGGCCGAAAAACTGTTTTTT	CASRTPGEAEKLFF
TRBJ1-2	TRBV5-4	-	-	TGTGCCAGCACCCCTGGGGGCCCGCCAGCAGTCTATGGCTACACCTTC	CASTPGGPPAVYGYTF
TRBJ2-7	TRBV4-1	-	-	TGCGCCAGCAGCCAAGTCGACTCAGGGAACTTCTACGAGCAGTACTTC	CASSQVDSGNFYEQYF
TRBJ2-7	TRBV11-2	TRBD2	-	TGTGCCAGCAGCTTAGGGCCCCCATCTAGCGGGAGGAACGAGCAGTACTTC	CASSLGPPSSGRNEQYF
TRBJ2-3	TRBV4-1	-	-	TGCGCCAGCAGCCAAACCGGGGTAGCGGATAGCACAGATACGCAGTATTTT	CASSQTGVADSTDTQYF
TRBJ2-7	TRBV25-1	-	-	TGTGCCAGCAGGTTGGGCCCATCGGAGCAGTACTTC	CASRLGPSEQYF
TRBJ2-1	TRBV9	TRBD2	once	TGTGCCAGCAGCGCACTCCGAGCGGGAGTAGGTGAGCAGTTCTTC	CASSALRAGVGEQFF
TRBJ1-4	TRBV6-1	-	-	TGTGCCAGCAGTGAAGATCAAACTAATGAAAAACTGTTTTTT	CASSEDQTNEKLFF
TRBJ1-2	TRBV6-5	-	-	TGTGCCAGCAGTTCCCCCTCGACAGCCAACTATGGCTACACCTTC	CASSSPSTANYGYTF
TRBJ1-6	TRBV20-1	-	once	TGCAGTGCTAGTTCGTATGCCTATAATTCACCCCTCCACTTT	CSASSYAYNSPLHF